A single sample is the source of the 22 T cell receptor beta chains below, sequenced in a study of T cell responses to AZD1222 COVID-19 vaccine. Profiled with immunoSEQ multiplex PCR; TCRdb holds only in-frame clones, not every one. This table holds some 130,000 clones, 85% found once. Specimen: peripheral blood, collected 28 days after the second dose of the MenACWY control vaccine. These receptors all stem from an adult who received the MenACWY meningococcal vaccine as a control.

V and J are TRBV10-3 and TRBJ2-7; TRBD1 agrees at 9 bases. V lost 4 bases, J lost 5 bases, and 9 bases stayed unmatched. The V gene's germline CDR1 is ENHRY and CDR2 SYGVKD. This CDR3 has 15 amino acids. The CDR3 here is CAISGRGTGIHEQYF. The CDR3 bases are TGTGCCATCAGTGGGAGAGGGACAGGGATCCACGAGCAGTACTTC.

The genes are TRBV10-3 and TRBJ1-5; D may be TRBD1 (6 bases). Trimming cost V 0 bases and J 3 bases, with 15 bases left between them. The CDR3 totals 17 residues. Germline values: CDR1 ENHRY, CDR2 SYGVKD. This CDR3 is CAISESGRGDNNQPQHF. CDR3 sequence (DNA): TGTGCCATCAGTGAGTCGGGCAGGGGTGATAACAATCAGCCCCAGCATTTT.

V and J are TRBV3-1 (or the pseudogene TRBV3-2) and TRBJ2-1; 10 nucleotides line up with TRBD2. The CDR3 sequence is 16 residues long. V lost 1 base to trimming and J lost 6 bases; unmatched junction nucleotides: 6. Germline V gives CDR1 LGHDT, CDR2 YNNKEL (reference sequence). CDR3 sequence reads: CASSQGALAGANEQFF. In nucleotides, the CDR3 is TGTGCCAGCAGCCAAGGCGCGCTAGCGGGAGCCAATGAGCAGTTCTTC.

The chain combines TRBV2 with TRBJ1-2; the match to TRBD1 covers 9 bases. With 3 bases clipped from V and 8 bases from J, the junction kept 10 bases outside the gene matches. From germline, CDR1 is SNHLY and CDR2 FYNNEI. This CDR3 contains 15 residues. The CDR3 reads CASSEAGQGRWGYTF. Written as DNA, the CDR3 is TGTGCCAGCAGTGAGGCGGGACAGGGAAGGTGGGGCTACACCTTC.

This chain links TRBV6-2 or TRBV6-3 with TRBJ2-1; perhaps TRBD2 as D (5 bases). V lost 2 bases and J 7 bases, leaving 12 bases between the germline ends. Germline V gives CDR1 MNHEY, CDR2 SVGEGT. The CDR3 contains 14 residues. This CDR3 reads CASSYGSLANEQFF. The CDR3 bases are TGTGCCAGCAGTTACGGGTCCCTAGCTAATGAGCAGTTCTTC.

The chain has TRBV19 and TRBJ2-7; 10 bases fit TRBD2. Germline CDR1 LNHDA, CDR2 SQIVND (reference sequence). Unmatched junction bases numbered 11, after V lost 1 base and J lost 5 bases. The length of the CDR3 is 17 residues. The CDR3 loop is CASSIALAGVDVHEQYF. For the CDR3, the DNA is TGTGCCAGTAGTATAGCCCTAGCGGGGGTTGATGTCCACGAGCAGTACTTC. Looking up the rest from reference TRBV19 and TRBJ2-7 gives the full variable domain: DGGITQSPKYLFRKEGQNVTLSCEQNLNHDAMYWYRQDPGQGLRLIYYSQIVNDFQKGDIAEGYSVSREKKESFPLTVTSAQKNPTAFYLCASSIALAGVDVHEQYFGPGTRLTVT.

The chain joins TRBV6-2 or TRBV6-3 to TRBJ1-2, with D perhaps matching TRBD1 (5 bases). V gave up 2 bases and J gave up 0 bases, with 28 bases separating them. The CDR3 length is 21 residues. CDR1 is MNHEY, CDR2 SVGEGT, per germline. Here the CDR3 reads CASSYTLPLDSWRVPNYGYTF. CDR3 bases: TGTGCCAGCAGTTACACCCTCCCTTTAGACAGCTGGCGAGTTCCTAACTATGGCTACACCTTC.

This clone is a singleton in its sample. The gene calls are TRBV7-3 and TRBJ1-1, with 7 bases aligning to TRBD1. The germline gives CDR1 SGHTA, CDR2 FQGTGA. After removal of 4 bases from V and 3 bases from J, the junction contained 5 bases not matched to a gene. The CDR3 has 14 residues. In nucleotides, the CDR3 is TGTGCCAGCAGCTCAACAACAGGGGACACTGAAGCTTTCTTT. This gives the protein CASSSTTGDTEAFF. The variable domain in full, completed from reference TRBV7-3 and TRBJ1-1, reads GAGVSQTPSNKVTEKGKYVELRCDPISGHTALYWYRQSLGQGPEFLIYFQGTGAADDSGLPNDRFFAVRPEGSVSTLKIQRTERGDSAVYLCASSSTTGDTEAFFGQGTRLTVV.

V is TRBV30 and J is TRBJ1-5; 8 bases agree with TRBD1. This CDR3 contains 13 residues. CDR1 is GTSNPN and CDR2 is SVGIG in the germline V gene (reference sequence). The V segment lost 4 bases and the J segment 5 bases; nucleotides outside the gene matches: 4. The CDR3 loop is CAWNDRGDQPQHF. The CDR3 DNA follows: TGTGCCTGGAACGACAGGGGAGATCAGCCCCAGCATTTT.

V gene TRBV30 combines with J gene TRBJ1-5; tentative D call: TRBD1 (6 bases). The CDR3 runs to 15 residues. Trimming cost V 0 bases and J 4 bases, with 13 bases left between them. CDR1 is GTSNPN and CDR2 is SVGIG in the germline V gene (reference sequence). CDR3 nucleotide sequence: TGTGCCTGGAGTGTTGGACAGAATCCTAATCAGCCCCAGCATTTT. Protein: CAWSVGQNPNQPQHF.

The chain couples TRBV19 to TRBJ2-1; no firm D call. V was pared by 6 bases and J by 1 base, with 7 bases between. This CDR3 comprises 13 residues. Germline-derived CDR1 and CDR2 are LNHDA and SQIVND (reference sequence). The CDR3 spells CASRSWSYNEQFF. The CDR3 DNA is TGTGCCAGTAGATCCTGGTCCTACAATGAGCAGTTCTTC. The full variable domain, rest sourced from reference TRBV19 and TRBJ2-1, is DGGITQSPKYLFRKEGQNVTLSCEQNLNHDAMYWYRQDPGQGLRLIYYSQIVNDFQKGDIAEGYSVSREKKESFPLTVTSAQKNPTAFYLCASRSWSYNEQFFGPGTRLTVL.

The rearrangement uses TRBV5-1 and TRBJ2-5, with a tentative D call TRBD2 (5 bases). The germline CDR1 and CDR2 sequences are SGHRS and YFSETQ. Trimming removed 2 bases from V and 3 bases from J, with 14 bases in between. The CDR3 sequence is 15 residues long. In DNA, the CDR3 is TGCGCCAGCAGCTTTTACGGAGGAGTCGAAGAGACCCAGTACTTC. Amino acid sequence: CASSFYGGVEETQYF.

This sequence joins TRBV18 and TRBJ1-2; 9 bases map to TRBD1. This CDR3 spans 15 amino acids. With V trimmed by 3 bases and J by 4 bases, 6 bases remained unmatched. CDR1 and CDR2 (germline): KGHSH, LQKENI. The CDR3 coding sequence is TGTGCCAGCTCACCCGGACAGGGGATGGCCTATGGCTACACCTTC. It encodes CASSPGQGMAYGYTF.

The chain has TRBV11-2 and TRBJ1-6; perhaps TRBD1 as D (6 bases). Looked up from germline, CDR1 is SGHAT and CDR2 is FQNNGV. The CDR3 runs 14 residues. The V end lost 5 bases, the J end lost 6 bases, and 11 bases lay between the germline ends. The CDR3 coding sequence is TGTGCCAGCAGCACTTGGACAGTTAATTCACCCCTCCACTTT. This sequence encodes CASSTWTVNSPLHF.

The chain combines TRBV6-2 or TRBV6-3 with TRBJ1-1, with 9 bases fitting TRBD1. CDR3 length equals 15 residues. In germline, CDR1 is MNHEY, CDR2 SVGEGT. The junction had 0 bases not matched to a gene; V was cut back by 0 bases and J by 1 base. CDR3 sequence: CASSYSGQGNTEAFF. The CDR3 coding sequence is TGTGCCAGCAGTTACTCGGGACAGGGGAACACTGAAGCTTTCTTT.

The chain uses TRBV28 and TRBJ2-7; D is possibly TRBD2 (6 bases). The CDR3 spans 11 residues. Germline V gives CDR1 MDHEN, CDR2 SYDVKM. The CDR3 DNA reads TGTGCTGGCGGGAATCTCTACGAGCAGTACTTC. Amino acid sequence: CAGGNLYEQYF.

The chain carries TRBV5-1 and TRBJ2-1; 10 bases agree with TRBD2. J lost 4 bases, V lost 4 bases, and 8 bases had no gene match. CDR1 is SGHRS and CDR2 is YFSETQ in the germline V gene. There are 16 residues in the CDR3. The CDR3 nucleotides read TGCGCCAGCAGCGGAAGTACTAGCGGGGATTACAATGAGCAGTTCTTC. As protein: CASSGSTSGDYNEQFF.

The chain carries TRBV7-8 and TRBJ1-4, with TRBD1 matching 9 bases. CDR1 is SGHVS, CDR2 FQNEAQ, per germline. The CDR3 totals 11 residues. V lost 5 bases, J lost 13 bases, and 2 bases stayed unmatched. The CDR3 sequence is CASSKGQGLFF. The CDR3 DNA reads TGTGCCAGCAGCAAGGGACAGGGACTGTTTTTT.

This clone was detected once. This chain joins TRBV15 and TRBJ2-5; D is perhaps TRBD2 (7 bases). The germline CDR1 and CDR2 sequences are LNHNV and YYDKDF (reference sequence). The CDR3 contains 15 residues. Trimming pared 3 bases from V and 1 base from J, leaving 12 bases between. DNA for the CDR3: TGTGCCACCAGCAGGGGGGGGCAGTCCCAAGAGACCCAGTACTTC. Translated: CATSRGGQSQETQYF.

The chain has TRBV27 and TRBJ2-1, with a tentative D call TRBD1 (6 bases). V lost 5 bases and J lost 8, with 16 bases in between. The germline CDR1 and CDR2 sequences are MNHEY and SMNVEV (reference sequence). There are 14 residues in the CDR3. The CDR3 coding sequence is TGTGCCAGCAGTAGGAGAGTTACAGGGTATGAGCAGTTCTTC. It encodes CASSRRVTGYEQFF.

This clone has only a few counts. V usage is TRBV5-4 and J usage is TRBJ1-1, with 8 bases identical to TRBD1. V was clipped by 0 bases and J by 6 bases; unmatched bases: 7. Germline CDR1 SGHNT, CDR2 YYREEE (reference sequence). The CDR3 extends over 15 amino acids. The DNA of the CDR3 is TGTGCCAGCAGCTTGGTAGCAGGGGGCGGCCCTGAAGCTTTCTTT. Its protein is CASSLVAGGGPEAFF.

This sequence joins TRBV3-1 (or the pseudogene TRBV3-2) and TRBJ1-4; 9 nucleotides match TRBD1. This CDR3 has 15 residues. J gave up 4 bases and V 1 base, and 1 base lay outside the gene matches. Germline CDR1 and CDR2: LGHDT and YNNKEL (reference sequence). Here the CDR3 DNA reads TGTGCCAGCAGCCAAGGGGGACAGGGTAATGAAAAACTGTTTTTT. This translates into CASSQGGQGNEKLFF.